The rows below give T cell receptor beta chains drawn from one sample of a study of Graves' ophthalmopathy and Graves' hyperthyroidism. TCRdb ran MiXCR on the multiplex PCR reads and lists one entry per CDR3 protein. The table records 740,000 or so distinct CDR3 sequences, approximately 40% of them present only once. The sample consisted of peripheral blood. The receptors originated from an adult man with Graves' ophthalmopathy. The CDR3 runs from the conserved cysteine through the conserved F or W. A D gene is named only where the DNA matches it firmly. Part of the rows lack a size; the others show once, few, many or a class for expanded clones.

v_gene	j_gene	abundance	d_gene	CDR3aa	CDR3nt
TRBV10-3	TRBJ1-5	.	TRBD1	CAISESTTGSGQPQHF	TGTGCCATCAGTGAGTCGACGACAGGGTCAGGTCAGCCCCAGCATTTT
TRBV6-1	TRBJ1-2	few	TRBD1	CASSNLHGQAKTF	TGTGCCAGCAGTAACCTGCACGGACAGGCGAAAACCTTC
TRBV15	TRBJ1-2	few	TRBD1	CATSSGTGVFGGYTF	TGTGCCACCAGCAGCGGGACAGGGGTTTTCGGTGGCTACACCTTC
TRBV7-2	TRBJ2-2	.	TRBD1	CASSPPRTGRTGELFF	TGTGCCAGCAGCCCCCCCCGGACAGGGCGAACCGGGGAGCTGTTTTTT
TRBV9	TRBJ2-7	.	.	CASSAGYSRISYEQYF	TGTGCCAGCAGCGCAGGGTATTCTCGTATCTCCTACGAGCAGTACTTC
TRBV14	TRBJ2-2	.	.	CASSQLGPTSTGELFF	TGTGCCAGCAGCCAGCTCGGCCCGACTAGCACCGGGGAGCTGTTTTTT
TRBV25-1	TRBJ1-5	.	.	CASSPWGVYSNQPQHF	TGTGCCAGCAGCCCGTGGGGGGTATATAGCAATCAGCCCCAGCATTTT
TRBV29-1	TRBJ1-2	.	.	CSVWRDYGYTF	TGCAGCGTTTGGCGGGACTATGGCTACACCTTC
TRBV7-2	TRBJ2-2	few	.	CASSFTLAYTGELFF	TGTGCCAGCAGCTTCACACTAGCCTACACCGGGGAGCTGTTTTTT
TRBV25-1	TRBJ2-2	few	.	CASSLFPGELFF	TGTGCCAGCAGTTTATTTCCTGGGGAGCTGTTTTTT
TRBV25-1	TRBJ1-1	few	.	CASRYEGTEAFF	TGTGCCAGCAGATACGAGGGCACTGAAGCTTTCTTT